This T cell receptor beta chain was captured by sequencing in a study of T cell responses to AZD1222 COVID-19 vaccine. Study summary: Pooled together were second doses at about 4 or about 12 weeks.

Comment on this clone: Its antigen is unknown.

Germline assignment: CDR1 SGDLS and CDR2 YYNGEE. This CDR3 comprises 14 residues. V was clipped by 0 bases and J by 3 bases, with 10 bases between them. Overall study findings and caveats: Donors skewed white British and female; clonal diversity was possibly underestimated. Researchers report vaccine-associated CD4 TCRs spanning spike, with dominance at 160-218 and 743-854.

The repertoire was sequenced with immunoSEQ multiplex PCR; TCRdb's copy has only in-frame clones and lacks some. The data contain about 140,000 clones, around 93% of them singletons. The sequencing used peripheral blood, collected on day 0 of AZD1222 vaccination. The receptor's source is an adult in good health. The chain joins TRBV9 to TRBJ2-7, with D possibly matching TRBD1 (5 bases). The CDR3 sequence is CASSVGQIGYEQYF. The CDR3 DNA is TGTGCCAGCAGCGTAGGACAGATTGGCTACGAGCAGTACTTC.